The rows below give T cell receptor beta chains drawn from one sample of a study of cytomegalovirus exposure and HLA in healthy donors. The data were produced by immunoSEQ multiplex PCR, yet TCRdb's version contains in-frame clones alone and is incomplete. The sample contains some 99,000 clones, approximately 70% of which appear only once. Specimen: PBMCs. All receptors derive from a woman aged 70-85 years in good health and CMV-seropositive. Each CDR3 is given with its conserved first and last residue. The order of the fields is V gene, D gene, J gene, clone size, CDR3 DNA, CDR3 protein. A D gene is named only where the DNA matches it firmly. Clone size is stated in some rows and not others, as once, few, many or a class when expanded.

V: TRBV5-1
D: TRBD2
J: TRBJ2-1
size: NA
DNA: TGCGCCAGCAGCCGGGGGGGCGCAGCCAATGAGCAGTTCTTC
CDR3: CASSRGGAANEQFF

V: TRBV7-9
D: NA
J: TRBJ1-3
size: NA
DNA: TGTGCCAGCAGCTTAGAATCTGGGGGCTTAAGAAACACCATATATTTT
CDR3: CASSLESGGLRNTIYF

V: TRBV10-1
D: TRBD1
J: TRBJ2-4
size: NA
DNA: TGCGCCAGCAGTGATTCTACAGGGGGTTCCAAAAACATTCAGTACTTC
CDR3: CASSDSTGGSKNIQYF

V: TRBV16
D: NA
J: TRBJ1-2
size: NA
DNA: TGTGCCAGCAGCCAATCTGGGGGGATCTATGGCTACACCTTC
CDR3: CASSQSGGIYGYTF

V: TRBV6-5
D: TRBD2
J: TRBJ2-3
size: NA
DNA: TGTGCCAGCAGTTCACAAGCGGGGGGGTTCGATCCGCAGTATTTT
CDR3: CASSSQAGGFDPQYF

V: TRBV7-9
D: TRBD1
J: TRBJ2-7
size: few
DNA: TGTGCCAGCAGCCTAGGACAGGTCTACGAGCAGTACTTC
CDR3: CASSLGQVYEQYF

V: TRBV29-1
D: NA
J: TRBJ1-1
size: NA
DNA: TGCAGCGCGGGGTTCAAGAACACTGAAGCTTTCTTT
CDR3: CSAGFKNTEAFF

V: TRBV5-1
D: NA
J: TRBJ2-7
size: few
DNA: TGCGCCAGCAGCTTGCAGGGGATGACTCGGAGCTACGAGCAGTACTTC
CDR3: CASSLQGMTRSYEQYF

V: TRBV5-1
D: TRBD2
J: TRBJ2-2
size: NA
DNA: TGCGCCAGCAGCTTGGTTAGCGGGGGGAACACCGGGGAGCTGTTTTTT
CDR3: CASSLVSGGNTGELFF

V: TRBV28
D: NA
J: TRBJ1-2
size: NA
DNA: TGTGCCAGCACGGGGGGGCGCTATTCTAACTATGGCTACACCTTC
CDR3: CASTGGRYSNYGYTF

V: TRBV7-2
D: NA
J: TRBJ2-3
size: NA
DNA: TGTGCCAGCAGCTGGGGACTGGGCACAGATACGCAGTATTTT
CDR3: CASSWGLGTDTQYF

V: TRBV18
D: TRBD2
J: TRBJ2-7
size: NA
DNA: TGTGCCAGCTCACCACCGGGACCGGGGGGGCTCGAGCAGTACTTC
CDR3: CASSPPGPGGLEQYF

V: TRBV7-9
D: NA
J: TRBJ2-5
size: NA
DNA: TGTGCCAGCAGCTTTGTCACGGACAGAGAGACCCAGTACTTC
CDR3: CASSFVTDRETQYF

V: TRBV5-6
D: TRBD2
J: TRBJ2-1
size: NA
DNA: TGTGCCAGCAGCTTGTTAGCGGGCTTATCCTACAATGAGCAGTTCTTC
CDR3: CASSLLAGLSYNEQFF

V: TRBV2
D: NA
J: TRBJ1-4
size: few
DNA: TGTGCCAGCAGAGAGGGGGCAACTAATGAAAAACTGTTTTTT
CDR3: CASREGATNEKLFF

V: TRBV5-1
D: NA
J: TRBJ2-2
size: few
DNA: TGCGCCAGCAGTTCTCAGGGGTCCGGGGAGCTGTTTTTT
CDR3: CASSSQGSGELFF

V: TRBV6-5
D: TRBD1
J: TRBJ1-5
size: NA
DNA: TGTGCCAGCAGCCGGACAGGGGAAAGCAATCAGCCCCAGCATTTT
CDR3: CASSRTGESNQPQHF

V: TRBV5-1
D: NA
J: TRBJ1-1
size: NA
DNA: TGCGCCAGCTCCCCCGGTATGAGGGCACTTACTGAAGCTTTCTTT
CDR3: CASSPGMRALTEAFF

V: TRBV7-9
D: TRBD1
J: TRBJ2-5
size: NA
DNA: TGTGCCAGCAGCGCCTGGGACAGGGGCCAAGAGACCCAGTACTTC
CDR3: CASSAWDRGQETQYF

V: TRBV6-5
D: TRBD1
J: TRBJ2-1
size: NA
DNA: TGTGCCAGCAGCCCAGGGGGCGCTCCCAATGAGCAGTTCTTC
CDR3: CASSPGGAPNEQFF

V: TRBV5-8
D: TRBD1
J: TRBJ1-1
size: NA
DNA: TGTGCCAGCAGCTTGGGACAGGGGCCCACTGAAGCTTTCTTT
CDR3: CASSLGQGPTEAFF

V: TRBV30
D: TRBD1
J: TRBJ1-5
size: NA
DNA: TGTGCCTGGAGCGCACCACAGGGGGCCAGTCAGCCCCAGCATTTT
CDR3: CAWSAPQGASQPQHF

V: TRBV6-1
D: NA
J: TRBJ2-4
size: NA
DNA: TGTGCCAGCAGTGAAGCGACAGCAGCCAAAAACATTCAGTACTTC
CDR3: CASSEATAAKNIQYF

V: TRBV27
D: NA
J: TRBJ2-7
size: NA
DNA: TGTGCCAGCAGTTCCCTTTCCTACGAGCAGTACTTC
CDR3: CASSSLSYEQYF

V: TRBV6-5
D: TRBD1
J: TRBJ1-2
size: NA
DNA: TGTGCCAGCAGTTATTGGACAGGGAATGGCTACACCTTC
CDR3: CASSYWTGNGYTF

V: TRBV19
D: NA
J: TRBJ1-6
size: NA
DNA: TGTGCCAGTAGTAAGGACAGAAATAATTCACCCCTCCACTTT
CDR3: CASSKDRNNSPLHF

V: TRBV5-1
D: NA
J: TRBJ2-7
size: NA
DNA: TGCGCCAGCAGCTTGGACGGAGACTACGAGCAGTACTTC
CDR3: CASSLDGDYEQYF

V: TRBV19
D: NA
J: TRBJ1-2
size: few
DNA: TGTGCCAGTAGTATCGACCCTTCGGGAAGGGTTGGCTACACCTTC
CDR3: CASSIDPSGRVGYTF

V: TRBV15
D: NA
J: TRBJ1-1
size: once
DNA: TGTGCCACCAGCAGAGGTGAACTCGGGCCTCGGGGGACTGAAGCTTTCTTT
CDR3: CATSRGELGPRGTEAFF

V: TRBV6-6
D: TRBD2
J: TRBJ2-1
size: NA
DNA: TGTGCCAGCAGTTGGGGGGGAACTGACAATGGGCAGTTCTTC
CDR3: CASSWGGTDNGQFF

V: TRBV7-2
D: TRBD2
J: TRBJ2-3
size: NA
DNA: TGTGCCAGCAGCCTATCCGGTGGACTAGCGGGGCCTACGCAGTATTTT
CDR3: CASSLSGGLAGPTQYF

V: TRBV5-4
D: TRBD2
J: TRBJ2-3
size: NA
DNA: TGTGCCAGCAGCTTGATTGGGCGGGGGGGCCTAGGGACGCAGTATTTT
CDR3: CASSLIGRGGLGTQYF

V: TRBV7-9
D: NA
J: TRBJ1-5
size: NA
DNA: TGTGCCAGCAGTCCCAGAGGGGGTATGGGCAATCAGCCCCAGCATTTT
CDR3: CASSPRGGMGNQPQHF

V: TRBV4-2
D: TRBD1
J: TRBJ2-5
size: NA
DNA: TGTGCCAGCAGCCAACTACCATCCCGGGACAGGGGAGAGACCCAGTACTTC
CDR3: CASSQLPSRDRGETQYF

V: TRBV2
D: NA
J: TRBJ2-5
size: NA
DNA: TGTGCCAGCATCTGGGGCGGTATCCAAGAGACCCAGTACTTC
CDR3: CASIWGGIQETQYF

V: TRBV9
D: TRBD1
J: TRBJ1-6
size: NA
DNA: TGTGCCAGCAGCGTAGCTCGGGCAGGGGGCTCCGTTGCACCCCTCCACTTT
CDR3: CASSVARAGGSVAPLHF

V: TRBV4-1
D: NA
J: TRBJ1-1
size: NA
DNA: TGCGCCAGCAGCCACGGTGACACTGAAGCTTTCTTT
CDR3: CASSHGDTEAFF

V: TRBV2
D: NA
J: TRBJ1-1
size: NA
DNA: TGTGCCAGCAGGTTTGAACAGGGTATGAACACTGAAGCTTTCTTT
CDR3: CASRFEQGMNTEAFF

V: TRBV7-9
D: NA
J: TRBJ1-1
size: NA
DNA: TGTGCCAGCAGCCCGTCCGGAGCTGGACAGCTGAACACTGAAGCTTTCTTT
CDR3: CASSPSGAGQLNTEAFF

V: TRBV5-1
D: TRBD1
J: TRBJ1-2
size: NA
DNA: TGCGCCAGCAGCGGGACAGGGGATAACTATGGCTACACCTTC
CDR3: CASSGTGDNYGYTF

V: TRBV20-1
D: NA
J: TRBJ1-2
size: NA
DNA: TGCAGCCTCGGTAACTATGGCTACACCTTC
CDR3: CSLGNYGYTF

V: TRBV6-5
D: NA
J: TRBJ1-2
size: NA
DNA: TGTGCCAGCCGGGAAGGGGGTTATGGCTACACCTTC
CDR3: CASREGGYGYTF

V: TRBV6-6
D: TRBD2
J: TRBJ2-3
size: once
DNA: TGTGCCAGCAGTTATGCGGGGGGCATAACAGATACGCAGTATTTT
CDR3: CASSYAGGITDTQYF